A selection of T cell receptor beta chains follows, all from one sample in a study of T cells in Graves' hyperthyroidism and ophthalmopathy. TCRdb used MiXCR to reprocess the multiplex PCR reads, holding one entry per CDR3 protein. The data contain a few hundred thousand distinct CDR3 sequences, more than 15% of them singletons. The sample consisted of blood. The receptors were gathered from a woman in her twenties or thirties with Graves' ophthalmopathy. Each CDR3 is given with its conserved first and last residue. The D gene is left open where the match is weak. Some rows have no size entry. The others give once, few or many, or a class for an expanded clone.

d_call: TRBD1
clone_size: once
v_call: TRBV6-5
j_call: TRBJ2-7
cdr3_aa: CASSYSEGDRPYEQYF
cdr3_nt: TGTGCCAGCAGTTACTCAGAGGGGGACAGGCCCTACGAGCAGTACTTC

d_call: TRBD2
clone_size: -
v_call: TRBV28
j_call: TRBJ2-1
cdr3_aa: CASTSGGYNEQFF
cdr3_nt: TGTGCCAGCACTAGCGGGGGCTACAATGAGCAGTTCTTC

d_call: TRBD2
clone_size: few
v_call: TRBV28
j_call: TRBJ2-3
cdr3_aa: CASSPPFGTSGRSTDTQYF
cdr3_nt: TGTGCCAGCAGTCCACCCTTCGGGACTAGCGGGAGGTCCACAGATACGCAGTATTTT

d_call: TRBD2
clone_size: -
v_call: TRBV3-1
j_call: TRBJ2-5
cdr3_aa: CASSQDLGLVEQETQYF
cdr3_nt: TGTGCCAGCAGCCAAGATCTGGGACTAGTGGAGCAAGAGACCCAGTACTTC

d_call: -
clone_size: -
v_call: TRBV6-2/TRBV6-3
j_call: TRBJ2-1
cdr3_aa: CASSYGRLNNEQFF
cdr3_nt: TGTGCCAGCAGTTACGGGCGACTCAACAATGAGCAGTTCTTC

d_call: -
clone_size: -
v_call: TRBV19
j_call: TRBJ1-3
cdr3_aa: CASNRGRGPSSGNTIYF
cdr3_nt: TGTGCCAGTAACCGCGGCAGGGGCCCGAGCTCTGGAAACACCATATATTTT

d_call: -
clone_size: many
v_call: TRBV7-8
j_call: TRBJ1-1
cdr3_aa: CASSGRGKDEAFF
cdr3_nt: TGTGCCAGCAGCGGCCGGGGTAAGGATGAAGCTTTCTTT

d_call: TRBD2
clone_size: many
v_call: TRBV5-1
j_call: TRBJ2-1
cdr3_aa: CASSPAGTSGYNEQFF
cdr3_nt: TGCGCCAGCAGCCCCGCCGGGACTAGCGGATACAATGAGCAGTTCTTC

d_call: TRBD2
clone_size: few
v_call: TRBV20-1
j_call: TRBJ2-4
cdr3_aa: CSARDLADGAKNIQYF
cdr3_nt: TGCAGTGCTAGAGATCTAGCGGATGGGGCCAAAAACATTCAGTACTTC

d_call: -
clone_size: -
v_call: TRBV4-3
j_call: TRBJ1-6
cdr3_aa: CASSQDPAGNNSPLHF
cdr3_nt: TGCGCCAGCAGCCAAGATCCCGCAGGGAATAATTCACCCCTCCACTTT

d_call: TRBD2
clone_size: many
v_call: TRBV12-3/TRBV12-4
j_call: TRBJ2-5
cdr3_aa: CASSSGLAAQETQYF
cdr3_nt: TGTGCCAGCAGTTCGGGACTAGCGGCTCAAGAGACCCAGTACTTC

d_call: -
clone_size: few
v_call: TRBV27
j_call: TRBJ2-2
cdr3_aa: CASSADTLGTGELFF
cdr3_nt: TGTGCCAGCAGTGCGGACACTCTGGGCACCGGGGAGCTGTTTTTT

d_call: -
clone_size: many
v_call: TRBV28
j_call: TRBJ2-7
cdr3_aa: CASSLGILGGFPGPVSYEQYF
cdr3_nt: TGTGCCAGCAGTTTAGGTATATTGGGGGGTTTCCCCGGCCCCGTCTCCTACGAGCAGTACTTC

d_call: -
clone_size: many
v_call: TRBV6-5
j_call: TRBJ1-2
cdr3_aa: CASSYGDRYGYTF
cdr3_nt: TGTGCCAGCAGTTACGGGGATCGGTATGGCTACACCTTC

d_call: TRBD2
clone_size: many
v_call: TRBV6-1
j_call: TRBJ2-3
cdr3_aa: CASSPLAGPTDTQYF
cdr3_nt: TGTGCCAGCAGTCCACTAGCGGGACCCACAGATACGCAGTATTTT

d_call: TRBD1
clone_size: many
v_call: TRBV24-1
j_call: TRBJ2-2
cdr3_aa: CATSGQGAGELFF
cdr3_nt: TGTGCCACCAGTGGACAGGGGGCCGGGGAGCTGTTTTTT

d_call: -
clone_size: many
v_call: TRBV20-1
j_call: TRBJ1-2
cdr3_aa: CSASLGDYGYTF
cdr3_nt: TGCAGTGCTTCGTTGGGGGACTATGGCTACACCTTC

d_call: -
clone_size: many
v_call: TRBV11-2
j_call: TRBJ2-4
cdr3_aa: CASSLGGVNIQYF
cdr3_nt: TGTGCCAGCAGCTTAGGGGGAGTTAACATTCAGTACTTC

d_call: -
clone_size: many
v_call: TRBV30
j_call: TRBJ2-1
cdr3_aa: CAWSQRRAPNNEQFF
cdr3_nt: TGTGCCTGGAGTCAAAGAAGAGCCCCTAACAATGAGCAGTTCTTC

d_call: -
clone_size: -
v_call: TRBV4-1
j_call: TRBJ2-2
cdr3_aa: CASSQGRGGLNTGELFF
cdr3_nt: TGCGCCAGCAGCCAAGGCCGAGGGGGGTTAAACACCGGGGAGCTGTTTTTT

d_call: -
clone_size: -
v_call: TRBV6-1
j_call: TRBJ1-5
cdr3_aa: CASSKLQGSGNQPQHF
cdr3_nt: TGTGCCAGCAGTAAATTACAGGGTTCGGGCAATCAGCCCCAGCATTTT

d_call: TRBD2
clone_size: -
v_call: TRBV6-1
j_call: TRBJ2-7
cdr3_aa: CASSLAERYEQYF
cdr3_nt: TGTGCCAGCAGCCTAGCGGAGAGATACGAGCAGTACTTC

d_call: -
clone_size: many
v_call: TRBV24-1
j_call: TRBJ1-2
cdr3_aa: CATSDSGTYGYTF
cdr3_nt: TGTGCCACCAGTGATTCAGGGACCTATGGCTACACCTTC

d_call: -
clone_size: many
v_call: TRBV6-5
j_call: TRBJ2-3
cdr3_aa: CASSYSGGITDTQYF
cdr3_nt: TGTGCCAGCAGTTACTCGGGGGGTATCACAGATACGCAGTATTTT

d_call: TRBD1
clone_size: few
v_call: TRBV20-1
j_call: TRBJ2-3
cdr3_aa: CSVDRGRGDTQYF
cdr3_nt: TGCAGTGTGGACAGGGGGCGCGGAGATACGCAGTATTTT

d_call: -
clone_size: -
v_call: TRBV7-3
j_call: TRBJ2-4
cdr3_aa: CASSQGGVENIRYF
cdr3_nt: TGTGCCAGCAGCCAAGGAGGGGTGGAAAACATTCGGTACTTC

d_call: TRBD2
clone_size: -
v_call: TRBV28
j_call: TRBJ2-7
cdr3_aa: CASTLLAGDYEQYF
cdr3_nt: TGTGCCAGCACCCTTCTAGCGGGAGACTACGAGCAGTACTTC

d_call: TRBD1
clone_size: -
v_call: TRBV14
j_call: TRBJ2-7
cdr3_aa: CASSPRQGVKSEQYF
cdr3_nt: TGTGCCAGCAGCCCAAGACAGGGGGTTAAGTCCGAGCAGTACTTC

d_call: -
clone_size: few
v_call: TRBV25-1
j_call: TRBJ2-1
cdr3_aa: CASSEYFGSGPESYNEQFF
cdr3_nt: TGTGCCAGCAGTGAATATTTTGGTAGCGGACCTGAATCCTACAATGAGCAGTTCTTC

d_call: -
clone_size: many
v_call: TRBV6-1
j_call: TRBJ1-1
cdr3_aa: CASSERTEAFF
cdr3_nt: TGTGCCAGCAGTGAGCGTACTGAAGCTTTCTTT

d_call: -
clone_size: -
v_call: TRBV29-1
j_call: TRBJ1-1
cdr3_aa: CSVVVRSRHTEAFF
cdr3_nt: TGCAGCGTGGTTGTGAGAAGCAGACACACTGAAGCTTTCTTT

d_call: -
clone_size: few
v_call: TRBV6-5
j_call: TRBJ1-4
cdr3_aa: CASSYGGGTNEKLFF
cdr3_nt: TGTGCCAGCAGTTACGGGGGGGGGACTAATGAAAAACTGTTTTTT

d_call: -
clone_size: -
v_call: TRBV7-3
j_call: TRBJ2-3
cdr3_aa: CASSLIGGQDTQYF
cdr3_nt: TGTGCCAGCAGCTTAATCGGGGGCCAGGATACGCAGTATTTT

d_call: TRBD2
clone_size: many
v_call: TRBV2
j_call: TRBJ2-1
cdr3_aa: CARTSGLRDEQFF
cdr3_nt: TGTGCCAGGACTAGCGGGCTTAGGGATGAGCAGTTCTTC

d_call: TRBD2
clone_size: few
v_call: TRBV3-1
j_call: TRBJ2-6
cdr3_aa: CASSQGLAGFSGANVLTF
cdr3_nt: TGTGCCAGCAGCCAAGGACTAGCGGGATTTTCTGGGGCCAACGTCCTGACTTTC

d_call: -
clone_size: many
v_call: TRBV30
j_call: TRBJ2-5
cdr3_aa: CAWSLWNRAGETQYF
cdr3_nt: TGTGCCTGGAGTTTATGGAACAGGGCTGGGGAGACCCAGTACTTC

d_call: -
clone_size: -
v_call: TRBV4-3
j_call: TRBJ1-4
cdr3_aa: CASSQGAGWRATNEKLFF
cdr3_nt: TGCGCCAGCAGCCAAGGGGCGGGGTGGCGGGCAACTAATGAAAAACTGTTTTTT

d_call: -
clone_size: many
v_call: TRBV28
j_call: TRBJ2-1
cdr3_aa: CASTQGEQFF
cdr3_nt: TGTGCCAGCACCCAGGGGGAGCAGTTCTTC

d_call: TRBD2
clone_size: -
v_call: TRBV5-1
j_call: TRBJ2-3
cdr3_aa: CASSLVGEGPDTQYF
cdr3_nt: TGCGCCAGCAGCTTGGTTGGGGAGGGCCCAGATACGCAGTATTTT

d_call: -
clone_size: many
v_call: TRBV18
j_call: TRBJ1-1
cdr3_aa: CASSPLGVRNTEAFF
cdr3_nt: TGTGCCAGCTCACCCCTAGGGGTGAGAAACACTGAAGCTTTCTTT